What follows are 29 T cell receptor beta chains derived from one specimen sequenced in a study of blood T cell repertoires in COVID-19 (dated by TCRdb to 2018 to 2020). The library was prepared using the immunoSEQ multiplex PCR assay. As stored in TCRdb, this immuneACCESS dataset retains in-frame rearrangements with V and J assigned. A fraction of the clones does not appear; measured against another copy, unresolved V genes explain less than half of the discrepancy, and the remainder lacks a known reason. Present in this sample are approximately 160,000 clones, more than 85% of which were seen just once. The ten biggest clones cover approximately 0.62% of the sample. Sequencing used peripheral blood. Every receptor here comes from a man aged 60-69 years with COVID-19, enrolled during active disease.

This clone was seen once. The rearrangement uses TRBV27 and TRBJ1-4, with D maybe TRBD1 (6 bases). V was trimmed by 3 bases and J by 5 bases, leaving 10 bases between them. This CDR3 has 14 residues. CDR1 is MNHEY and CDR2 is SMNVEV in the germline V gene (reference sequence). CDR3 amino acids: CASSFEGGNEKLFF. The CDR3 DNA reads TGTGCCAGCAGTTTCGAGGGGGGGAATGAAAAACTGTTTTTT.

V gene TRBV28 combines with J gene TRBJ1-5, with 8 bases that match TRBD1. Trimming took 6 bases from V and 2 from J; bases not matched to a gene: 6. The CDR3 runs to 15 residues. Germline V gene lookup returns CDR1 MDHEN and CDR2 SYDVKM. The CDR3 DNA is TGTGCCAGCAGGGGTGGACAGGGAGGCAATCAGCCCCAGCATTTT. This sequence encodes CASRGGQGGNQPQHF.

This sequence joins TRBV24-1 and TRBJ2-7; possibly TRBD1 for D (6 bases). Germline loops: CDR1 KGHDR, CDR2 SFDVKD. The CDR3 runs 14 residues. Trimming stripped 3 bases from V and 5 bases from J, with 13 bases between. The CDR3 DNA reads TGTGCCACCAGTGATAACAGGGTCGTTAACGAGCAGTACTTC. Amino acid sequence: CATSDNRVVNEQYF.

The chain links TRBV13 to TRBJ1-1; 7 bases agree with TRBD1. J was trimmed by 2 bases and V by 5 bases; bases with no gene match: 14. The CDR3 contains 17 residues. CDR1 and CDR2 from the germline V gene are PRHDT and FYEKMQ (reference sequence). For the CDR3, the DNA is TGTGCCAGCAGCACCCCCACAGGGGACGAAATTAACACTGAAGCTTTCTTT. Its protein product is CASSTPTGDEINTEAFF.

The CDR3 here is CASSVDADTQYF. The CDR3 DNA reads TGTGCCAGCAGCGTAGATGCGGATACGCAGTATTTT. This chain uses TRBV9 with TRBJ2-3, with unresolved D. Germline lookup yields CDR1 SGDLS and CDR2 YYNGEE. The CDR3 spans 12 residues. V shed 0 bases and J shed 6 bases, with 5 bases lying between them.

The rearrangement joins TRBV24-1 to TRBJ1-5, with 9 bases matching TRBD1. Germline V CDR1 and CDR2: KGHDR, SFDVKD. V gave up 12 bases and J gave up 6 bases; unmatched junction bases: 11. The CDR3 contains 14 residues. The CDR3 region is CAPNRTGGLQPQHF. The CDR3, as DNA: TGTGCCCCGAACCGTACAGGGGGCCTTCAGCCCCAGCATTTT.

The rearrangement links TRBV4-3 to TRBJ2-3; TRBD2 aligns across 12 bases. Germline CDR1 is LGHNA and CDR2 is YSLEER. This CDR3 contains 15 residues. The trim removed 4 bases at V and 5 bases at J, leaving 4 bases unmatched. This chain's CDR3 is CASSLRLAGEDTQYF. CDR3 nucleotides: TGCGCCAGCAGCCTCAGACTAGCGGGAGAAGATACGCAGTATTTT.

The chain has TRBV28 and TRBJ1-1, with unresolved D. V was cut by 6 bases and J by 3 bases, with 14 bases left in between. Germline V CDR1 and CDR2: MDHEN, SYDVKM. CDR3 length: 14 amino acids. For the CDR3, the DNA is TGTGCCAGCAGCATACCCGCAGTGTACACTGAAGCTTTCTTT. This sequence encodes CASSIPAVYTEAFF.

This clone was counted a few times. The gene calls are TRBV19 and TRBJ1-1; TRBD1 might be the D (6 bases). The CDR3 sequence is 15 residues long. Trimming took off 4 bases at V and 5 bases at J, with 17 bases between the two ends. The germline CDR1 and CDR2 sequences are LNHDA and SQIVND (reference sequence). CDR3 bases: TGTGCCAGTAGTACGGACCGGGACACCCTAACTGAAGCTTTCTTT. Protein product: CASSTDRDTLTEAFF. Filled out from reference TRBV19 and TRBJ1-1, the complete variable domain reads DGGITQSPKYLFRKEGQNVTLSCEQNLNHDAMYWYRQDPGQGLRLIYYSQIVNDFQKGDIAEGYSVSREKKESFPLTVTSAQKNPTAFYLCASSTDRDTLTEAFFGQGTRLTVV.

V usage is TRBV7-2 and J usage is TRBJ2-2, with 7 bases aligning to TRBD1. The V segment lost 5 bases and the J segment 5 bases; nucleotides outside the gene matches: 5. The germline V gene encodes CDR1 SGHTA and CDR2 FQGNSA. CDR3 length equals 14 residues. In DNA form, the CDR3 reads TGTGCCAGCAGCGCCACAGGGGTTACCGGGGAGCTGTTTTTT. Its translation: CASSATGVTGELFF.

The V gene is TRBV7-2, the J gene TRBJ2-5; 8 bases are shared with TRBD1. The CDR3 has 15 amino acids. Per germline, CDR1 SGHTA and CDR2 FQGNSA. Germline trimming cut 4 bases from V and 5 bases from J; bases unmatched to any gene: 9. In DNA form, the CDR3 reads TGTGCCAGCAGCTCGTGGCAGGGGGCCGCGGAGACCCAGTACTTC. Residues: CASSSWQGAAETQYF.

The chain employs TRBV19 and TRBJ1-1; TRBD1 is a possible D gene (6 bases). With 4 bases removed from V and 1 base from J, the gap between germline ends came to 10 bases. Germline V gene lookup returns CDR1 LNHDA and CDR2 SQIVND (reference sequence). The CDR3 totals 14 residues. The CDR3 sequence is CASSTTGRNTEAFF. The CDR3 DNA sequence: TGTGCCAGTAGTACAACAGGGAGGAACACTGAAGCTTTCTTT.

The CDR3 DNA is TGCGCCAGCAGCCAAGGGTCCGGGACAGGGAGTTCTGGGGCTGAAGCTTTCTTT. This gives the protein CASSQGSGTGSSGAEAFF. This sequence joins TRBV4-3 and TRBJ1-1; 9 bases match TRBD1. The germline gives CDR1 LGHNA, CDR2 YSLEER. V was pared by 1 base and J by 6 bases, with 15 bases of the junction left unmatched. The CDR3 spans 18 residues.

The rearrangement joins TRBV10-3 to TRBJ1-6; 9 bases match TRBD1. CDR3 length: 14 amino acids. Germline V CDR1 and CDR2: ENHRY, SYGVKD. Trimming took 3 bases from V and 8 from J; bases not matched to a gene: 2. The CDR3, as DNA: TGTGCCATCAGTGACGGGACAGGGCATTCACCCCTCCACTTT. It is translated as CAISDGTGHSPLHF.

This clone appeared a few times. The chain carries TRBV6-1 and TRBJ2-3; D gene uncertain. V was clipped by 2 bases and J by 1 base, with 10 bases between them. The CDR3 is made up of 15 amino acids. Germline V CDR1 and CDR2: MNHNS, SASEGT. CDR3 region: CASSESSVGTDTQYF. In DNA, the CDR3 is TGTGCCAGCAGTGAATCCAGCGTTGGCACAGATACGCAGTATTTT.

This chain links TRBV13 with TRBJ2-7; possibly TRBD2 for D (5 bases). V lost 2 bases, J lost 9 bases, and 11 bases lay in between. CDR1 is PRHDT, CDR2 FYEKMQ, per germline (reference sequence). CDR3 length equals 12 residues. CDR3 bases: TGTGCCAGCAGCTTATCCCGGGCGGGGCAGTACTTC. This encodes CASSLSRAGQYF. The full variable domain, with the rest looked up from reference TRBV13 and TRBJ2-7, is AAGVIQSPRHLIKEKRETATLKCYPIPRHDTVYWYQQGPGQDPQFLISFYEKMQSDKGSIPDRFSAQQFSDYHSELNMSSLELGDSALYFCASSLSRAGQYFGPGTRLTVT.

This chain connects TRBV27 to TRBJ1-5; D remains ambiguous. The V and J ends lost 6 bases and 0 bases respectively, with 12 bases between them. This CDR3 contains 15 residues. Germline lookup yields CDR1 MNHEY and CDR2 SMNVEV (reference sequence). CDR3 nucleotide sequence: TGTGCCAGCAGCCGAGTTCCGAATAGCAATCAGCCCCAGCATTTT. Translation: CASSRVPNSNQPQHF.

The J gene is TRBJ2-7, the V gene TRBV18; TRBD1 matches at 7 bases. The ends lost 1 base at V and 0 bases at J; junction bases unmatched: 9. Germline assignment: CDR1 KGHSH and CDR2 LQKENI. This CDR3 has 17 residues. CDR3: CASSPRGQVGFSYEQYF. CDR3 DNA: TGTGCCAGCTCACCACGTGGACAGGTGGGGTTCTCCTACGAGCAGTACTTC. The full variable domain, its missing parts supplied by reference TRBV18 and TRBJ2-7, is NAGVMQNPRHLVRRRGQEARLRCSPMKGHSHVYWYRQLPEEGLKFMVYLQKENIIDESGMPKERFSAEFPKEGPSILRIQQVVRGDSAAYFCASSPRGQVGFSYEQYFGPGTRLTVT.

V gene TRBV5-6 combines with J gene TRBJ1-2; 7 bases agree with TRBD1. The CDR3 length is 16 residues. The germline gives CDR1 SGHDT, CDR2 YYEEEE. Trimming at V came to 0 bases and at J to 2 bases, leaving 7 bases not matched to a gene. The CDR3 region has the DNA TGTGCCAGCAGCTTGGCGAGGGACAGACCAAACTATGGCTACACCTTC. Translated: CASSLARDRPNYGYTF.

As concerns this clone: Compared with germline, one end of the junction differs, possibly owing to a read error. This chain connects TRBV7-7 to TRBJ2-5; 8 bases are shared with TRBD1. CDR1 is SSHAT and CDR2 is FNYEAQ in the germline V gene (reference sequence). The CDR3 consists of 15 residues. CDR3 in DNA: TGTGCTAGCAGCCGGAGACAGGGGATAGGGGAGACCCAGTACTTC. This translates into CASSRRQGIGETQYF.

The chain carries TRBV12-2 and TRBJ2-4; TRBD2, the table's D call, was not compared with the DNA. TRBV12-2 counts as a pseudogene. This CDR3 contains 17 residues. CDR3 sequence reads: CASRLPPGGRAKNIQYF. CDR3 nucleotides: TGTGCAAGTCGCTTACCCCCGGGAGGTCGAGCCAAAAACATTCAGTACTTC.

V usage is TRBV27 and J usage is TRBJ2-5; TRBD2 matches 9 bases. V shed 4 bases, J shed 7 bases, and the junction held 4 bases outside the gene matches. Per germline, CDR1 MNHEY and CDR2 SMNVEV (reference sequence). CDR3 length: 13 residues. The CDR3, as DNA: TGTGCCAGCAGTTCTAGCGGGGCGGGGACCCAGTACTTC. It encodes CASSSSGAGTQYF.

As regards this clone: At one boundary the junction diverges from the germline segment, which might be a read error. This chain links TRBV6-1 with TRBJ1-2; D is uncertain. The CDR3 contains 13 residues. CDR1 and CDR2 from the germline V gene are MNHNS and SASEGT. The CDR3 here is CASSEGPNYGYTF. The CDR3, as DNA: TGTGCCAGCAGCGAAGGGCCTAACTATGGCTACACCTTC.

This clone was picked up a small number of times. The rearrangement uses TRBV6-1 and TRBJ1-5; 8 bases align to TRBD1. V shed 4 bases, J shed 3 bases, and the junction held 8 bases outside the gene matches. The CDR3 runs to 16 residues. Germline values: CDR1 MNHNS, CDR2 SASEGT. The CDR3 here is CASSALPRGLNQPQHF. DNA of the CDR3: TGTGCCAGCAGTGCACTACCCAGGGGGCTCAATCAGCCCCAGCATTTT.

The J gene is TRBJ1-5, the V gene TRBV5-5; D not certain. Germline V CDR1 and CDR2: SGHKS, YYEKEE (reference sequence). The CDR3 consists of 14 residues. Trimming stripped 1 base from V and 6 bases from J, with 11 bases between. This CDR3 reads CASSLSPGIQPQHF. CDR3 nucleotides: TGTGCCAGCAGCTTGTCTCCGGGGATTCAGCCCCAGCATTTT.

The chain carries TRBV27 and TRBJ2-7; D might be TRBD2 (5 bases). Trimming stripped 4 bases from V and 3 bases from J, with 16 bases between. The germline gives CDR1 MNHEY, CDR2 SMNVEV (reference sequence). The CDR3 spans 15 residues. The CDR3 region has the DNA TGTGCCAGCAGTTCCCCCGGCGGGCCGGTCTACGAGCAGTACTTC. Translating gives CASSSPGGPVYEQYF.

V gene TRBV29-1 combines with J gene TRBJ2-7; perhaps TRBD2 as D (7 bases). The CDR3 loop spans 17 amino acids. The V and J ends lost 6 bases and 3 bases respectively, with 27 bases between them. The germline CDR1 and CDR2 sequences are SQVTM and ANQGSEA. CDR3 DNA sequence: TGCAGCGTCCAAGGCGGGGGCAGGGGCTTGGTTGGCTACGAGCAGTACTTC. This sequence encodes CSVQGGGRGLVGYEQYF.

The sample holds one count of this clone. This chain joins TRBV29-1 and TRBJ2-6; TRBD1 is a possible D gene (5 bases). CDR1 and CDR2 (germline): SQVTM, ANQGSEA. This CDR3 spans 13 amino acids. V lost 7 bases and J lost 0, with 7 bases in between. CDR3 sequence: CSAQGSGANVLTF. CDR3 coding DNA: TGCAGCGCTCAGGGCTCTGGGGCCAACGTCCTGACTTTC.

This chain uses TRBV10-3 with TRBJ1-4; TRBD1 aligns across 7 bases. Germline V CDR1 and CDR2: ENHRY, SYGVKD. The CDR3 runs 14 residues. The V and J ends lost 8 bases and 0 bases, in that order; junction bases with no gene match: 3. The CDR3 loop reads CAIAQGATNEKLFF. DNA of the CDR3: TGTGCCATCGCGCAGGGGGCAACTAATGAAAAACTGTTTTTT.